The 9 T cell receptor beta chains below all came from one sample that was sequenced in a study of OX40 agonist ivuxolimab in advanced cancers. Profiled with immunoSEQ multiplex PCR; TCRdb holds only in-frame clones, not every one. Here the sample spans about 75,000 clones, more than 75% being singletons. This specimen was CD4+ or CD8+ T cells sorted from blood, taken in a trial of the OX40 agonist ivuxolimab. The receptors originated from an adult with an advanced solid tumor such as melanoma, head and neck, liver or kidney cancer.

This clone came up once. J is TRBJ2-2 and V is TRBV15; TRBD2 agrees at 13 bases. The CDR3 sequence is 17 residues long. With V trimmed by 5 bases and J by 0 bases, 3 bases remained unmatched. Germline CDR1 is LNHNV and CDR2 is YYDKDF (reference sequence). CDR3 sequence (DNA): TGTGCCACCAGCCCGACTAGCGGGAGGCCGAACACCGGGGAGCTGTTTTTT. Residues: CATSPTSGRPNTGELFF.

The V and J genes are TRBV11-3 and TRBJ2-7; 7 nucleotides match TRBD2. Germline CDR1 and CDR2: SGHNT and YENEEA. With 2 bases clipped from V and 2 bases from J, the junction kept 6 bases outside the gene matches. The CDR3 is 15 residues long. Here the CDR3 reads CASSLRAGTTYEQYF. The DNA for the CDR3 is TGTGCCAGCAGCTTACGGGCAGGGACTACCTACGAGCAGTACTTC.

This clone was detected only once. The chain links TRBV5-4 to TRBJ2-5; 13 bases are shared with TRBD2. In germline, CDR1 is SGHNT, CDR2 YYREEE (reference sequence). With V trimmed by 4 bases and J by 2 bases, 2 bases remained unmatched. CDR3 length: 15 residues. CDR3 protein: CASSPGLAGQETQYF. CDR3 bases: TGTGCCAGCAGCCCGGGACTAGCGGGACAAGAGACCCAGTACTTC.

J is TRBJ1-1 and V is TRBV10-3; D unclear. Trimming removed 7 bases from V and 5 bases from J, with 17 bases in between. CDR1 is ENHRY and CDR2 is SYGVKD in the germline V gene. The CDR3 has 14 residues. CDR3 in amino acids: CAITPSNTETEAFF. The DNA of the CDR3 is TGTGCCATCACCCCAAGCAATACAGAGACTGAAGCTTTCTTT.

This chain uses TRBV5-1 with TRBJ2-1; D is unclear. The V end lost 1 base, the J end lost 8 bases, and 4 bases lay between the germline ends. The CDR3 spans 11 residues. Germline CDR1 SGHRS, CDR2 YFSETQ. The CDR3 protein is CASSLIDEQFF. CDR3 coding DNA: TGCGCCAGCAGCTTGATCGATGAGCAGTTCTTC.

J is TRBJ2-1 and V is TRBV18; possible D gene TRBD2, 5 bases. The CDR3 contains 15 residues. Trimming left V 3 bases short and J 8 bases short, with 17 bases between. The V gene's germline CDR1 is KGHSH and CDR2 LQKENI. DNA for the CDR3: TGTGCCAGCTCACCTCAACTAGTAATCCATCATGAGCAGTTCTTC. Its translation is CASSPQLVIHHEQFF.

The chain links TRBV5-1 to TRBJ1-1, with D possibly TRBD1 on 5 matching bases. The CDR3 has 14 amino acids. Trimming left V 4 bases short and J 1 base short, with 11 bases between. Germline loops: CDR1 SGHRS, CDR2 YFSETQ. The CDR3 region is CASSASGANTEAFF. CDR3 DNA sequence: TGCGCCAGCAGCGCCTCCGGGGCGAACACTGAAGCTTTCTTT.

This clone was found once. Here the CDR3 DNA reads TGTGCCAGCAGTTACGGGCTAGCGGGAGTTACCGGGGAGCTGTTTTTT. Protein: CASSYGLAGVTGELFF. This chain joins TRBV6-5 and TRBJ2-2; 10 bases are shared with TRBD2. Germline values: CDR1 MNHEY, CDR2 SVGAGI. J gave up 5 bases and V 2 bases, and 5 bases lay outside the gene matches. CDR3 length: 16 residues.

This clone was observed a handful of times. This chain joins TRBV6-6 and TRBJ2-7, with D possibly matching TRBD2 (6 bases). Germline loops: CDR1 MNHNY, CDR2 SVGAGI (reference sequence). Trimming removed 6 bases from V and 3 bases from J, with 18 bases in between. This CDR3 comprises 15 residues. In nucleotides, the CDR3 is TGTGCCAGCAGAATTCTCCCGGGACTCGGCTACGAGCAGTACTTC. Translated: CASRILPGLGYEQYF.